The 14 T cell receptor beta chains given below trace back to one sample, sequenced in a study of human T cells and chemical hapten exposure. TCRdb passed the RACE reads through MiXCR, listing each CDR3 protein once. The repertoire holds tens of thousands of distinct CDR3 sequences, with about 7.2% as singletons. Time point meaning: healthy volunteer bleed at 2 weeks. From whole blood left unfractionated, total RNA was extracted. Sequencing input: whole blood. These receptor sequences come from a human donor in good health. Some clones in this sample may be carry-over from other donors' samples.

J is TRBJ2-1 and V is TRBV2; 7 positions match TRBD2. The length of the CDR3 is 17 residues. The germline CDR1 and CDR2 sequences are SNHLY and FYNNEI. Trimming removed 3 bases from V and 0 bases from J; junction bases left unmatched: 8. The CDR3 protein is CASSDVRDYRSYNEQFF. CDR3 coding DNA: TGTGCCAGCAGTGACGTTAGGGACTACCGCTCCTACAATGAGCAGTTCTTC. Complete variable domain (other parts from reference TRBV2 and TRBJ2-1): EPEVTQTPSHQVTQMGQEVILRCVPISNHLYFYWYRQILGQKVEFLVSFYNNEISEKSEIFDDQFSVERPDGSNFTLKIRSTKLEDSAMYFCASSDVRDYRSYNEQFFGPGTRLTVL.

This sequence joins TRBV27 and TRBJ2-1; D might be TRBD2 (7 bases). Per the germline V gene, CDR1 is MNHEY and CDR2 is SMNVEV (reference sequence). V was pared by 0 bases and J by 3 bases, with 15 bases between. CDR3 size: 17 residues. Here the CDR3 reads CASSLSQRGGDYNEQFF. The CDR3 coding sequence is TGTGCCAGCAGTTTATCCCAGAGGGGGGGGGACTACAATGAGCAGTTCTTC.

The chain has TRBV28 and TRBJ2-1; D unclear. Trimming shortened V by 7 bases and J by 6 bases, and 19 bases separated the two germline ends. Germline CDR1 and CDR2: MDHEN and SYDVKM. The CDR3 consists of 15 residues. The CDR3 DNA sequence: TGTGCCAGCAAGCTGGGCCTAAGGGCTGGCAATGAGCAGTTCTTC. Protein product: CASKLGLRAGNEQFF.

The V gene is TRBV2, the J gene TRBJ1-1; possible D gene TRBD1, 5 bases. The V and J ends lost 1 base and 11 bases respectively, with 11 bases between them. Germline V gives CDR1 SNHLY, CDR2 FYNNEI. The length of the CDR3 is 12 residues. CDR3 region: CASSEDWGRAFF. For the CDR3, the DNA is TGTGCCAGCAGTGAAGATTGGGGGAGGGCTTTCTTT.

The chain employs TRBV5-1 and TRBJ1-5; 7 bases match TRBD1. V lost 2 bases, J lost 5 bases, and 4 bases stayed unmatched. CDR1 SGHRS and CDR2 YFSETQ come from the germline V gene. This CDR3 is built from 14 residues. CDR3 nucleotide sequence: TGCGCCAGCAGCTTACAGGGGACTGATCAGCCCCAGCATTTT. Protein product: CASSLQGTDQPQHF.

This clonotype has a handful of counts. V and J are TRBV2 and TRBJ2-7; no firm D call. Germline loops: CDR1 SNHLY, CDR2 FYNNEI. V was clipped by 6 bases and J by 7 bases, with 7 bases between them. The CDR3 runs 10 residues. The CDR3 DNA sequence: TGTGCCAGCAGCCGAGAAGAGCAGTACTTC. Protein product: CASSREEQYF.

This sequence joins TRBV30 and TRBJ1-5; weak D call: TRBD1 (5 bases). The V gene's germline CDR1 is GTSNPN and CDR2 SVGIG (reference sequence). V was cut by 3 bases and J by 1 base, with 10 bases left in between. CDR3 length: 14 residues. CDR3 sequence: CAWRPEGSNQPQHF. DNA of the CDR3: TGTGCCTGGAGGCCAGAGGGGAGCAATCAGCCCCAGCATTTT.

The chain uses TRBV6-1 and TRBJ1-1; D remains unclear. Trimming cost V 7 bases and J 10 bases, with 19 bases left between them. The CDR3 has 13 amino acids. Germline CDR1 MNHNS, CDR2 SASEGT. The CDR3 spells CASTEGQSNGAFF. The DNA of the CDR3 is TGTGCCAGCACAGAAGGCCAATCCAACGGAGCTTTCTTT.

This clonotype was picked up many times. The chain combines TRBV12-3 or TRBV12-4 with TRBJ1-5; D uncertain. There are 13 residues in the CDR3. Between the trimmed V and J ends, which lost 2 bases and 0 bases, there was a span of 2 bases. CDR3 bases: TGTGCCAGCAGTTTAAGTAGCAATCAGCCCCAGCATTTT. This translates into CASSLSSNQPQHF.

This clonotype was seen only a few times. V is TRBV28 and J is TRBJ2-5, with D possibly being TRBD1 (6 bases). CDR3 length: 14 residues. Trimming stripped 2 bases from V and 3 bases from J, with 10 bases between. CDR1 and CDR2 from the germline V gene are MDHEN and SYDVKM. CDR3 nucleotide sequence: TGTGCCAGCAGTTTACAGGGGTGGGAAGAGACCCAGTACTTC. Translated, it gives CASSLQGWEETQYF.

This clonotype was observed a handful of times. The J gene is TRBJ1-3, the V gene TRBV5-4; TRBD1 is a possible D gene (5 bases). Germline V gives CDR1 SGHNT, CDR2 YYREEE (reference sequence). The CDR3 length is 16 residues. The V gene lost 6 bases and the J gene lost 2 bases, with 18 bases spanning the gap. CDR3 amino acids: CASTRDGGTTGNTIYF. The CDR3 coding sequence is TGTGCCAGCACCCGAGACGGGGGGACCACTGGAAACACCATATATTTT.

This clonotype appeared a single time. A much more abundant neighbour one base away suggests this may be a read error. The gene calls are TRBV5-1 and TRBJ1-3, with a weak D call TRBD1 (5 bases). Trimming pared 1 base from V and 0 bases from J, leaving 11 bases between. This CDR3 has 16 amino acids. Germline lookup yields CDR1 SGHRS and CDR2 YFSETQ. The CDR3 nucleotides read TGCGCCAGCAGCTTGACATGGGACCCCTCTGGAAACACCATATATTTT. This encodes CASSLTWDPSGNTIYF.

This clonotype ranks as medium-sized. The V gene is TRBV29-1, the J gene TRBJ2-5; 10 nucleotides agree with TRBD2. CDR1 and CDR2 (germline): SQVTM, ANQGSEA. The CDR3 runs to 17 residues. With 5 bases clipped from V and 0 bases from J, the junction kept 12 bases outside the gene matches. CDR3 nucleotide sequence: TGCAGCGTTCGCGCTAGCGGGAGTTTAATGTACCAAGAGACCCAGTACTTC. Residues: CSVRASGSLMYQETQYF. The entire variable domain, with the rest obtained from reference TRBV29-1 and TRBJ2-5, is as follows: SAVISQKPSRDICQRGTSLTIQCQVDSQVTMMFWYRQQPGQSLTLIATANQGSEATYESGFVIDKFPISRPNLTFSTLTVSNMSPEDSSIYLCSVRASGSLMYQETQYFGPGTRLLVL.

This clonotype has a count of ten or more. The rearrangement uses TRBV28 and TRBJ2-2; D may match TRBD1 or TRBD2 (5 bases each). The V end was cut by 6 bases, the J end by 3 bases, with 14 bases between. The CDR3 sequence is 15 residues long. Germline loops: CDR1 MDHEN, CDR2 SYDVKM. The CDR3 region has the DNA TGTGCCAGCAGCCCGGGACGGTTCTACACCGGGGAGCTGTTTTTT. Translation gives CASSPGRFYTGELFF.